This T cell receptor (beta chain) derives from a study of shared clonotypes between healthy human individuals (TCRdb year 2020). Study-level background: The cohort included three men and a couple of women between 18 and 49 years of age. For each donor, CD4 naive and CD4 memory were each run on three plates, CD8 naive on two plates, and CD8 memory on one plate. The study deeply sequenced blood TCR repertoires of about five healthy adults to estimate repertoire size and the extent of clonotype sharing between individuals. Different laboratories and diverse techniques were used to prepare libraries and sequence TCR repertoires, to increase sequencing depth and limit assay-specific biases. Between about 0.9 and 8.9 billion PBMCs per donor were obtained by leukapheresis.

Regarding this clone: Its antigen has not been determined. Base quality data are lacking; no much larger clone is found one base away. This sample also contains other DNA sequences that code for the same CDR3.

The full study reports these points: Higher generation probabilities were observed for clonotypes shared by all four sorted-subset donors than for non-shared clonotypes. Sharing across a few donors was observed for around 5% of naive CD4, 3% to 3.5% of naive CD8, 2% to 2.5% of memory CD4, and around 0.4% of memory CD8 clonotypes. Based on pairwise subsampling, the degree of clonotype sharing among donors was expected to be affected by sequencing depth. Naive subsets generally had larger estimated clonotype richness than memory subsets did. Even with the large sequencing depth, rarefaction of the sorted-subset datasets indicated that sequencing was incomplete. Only blood was sampled, and tissue TCR repertoires likely differ from those in blood. The genetic and exposure-history diversity represented was limited by the small number of donors.

CD8 naive samples were obtained by positive selection for CCR7 among CD45RO-negative cells, yielding a CD45RA+CCR7+ population from which TemRA cells were excluded. Healthy HIV-negative adults with no recently reported acute infections or vaccinations were included as donors. Every donor was a Caucasian adult residing in Nashville, Tennessee, USA. Blood was obtained by leukapheresis, after which PBMCs were separated by Ficoll-Histopaque density gradient centrifugation and cryopreserved in liquid nitrogen vapor phase. Purity and quantity of every magnetically sorted T cell population were checked by analytical flow cytometry. From each sorted fraction, genomic DNA was isolated and quantified by UV absorbance on a Nanodrop 2000c. V is trimmed back by 0 bases and J by 4 bases, and the junction contains 3 bases that no gene match accounts for. Spanning cysteine to phenylalanine, the CDR3 consists of 15 amino acids. The entry retains the CDR3 DNA only, 45 bases that are in frame from base 1. The germline V gene sets CDR1 to SGDLS and CDR2 to YYNGEE.

Using the deep immunoSEQ assay, multiplex PCR amplified TCR CDR3 regions from genomic DNA. Extracted genomic DNA from each cell subset was distributed evenly across all wells of several immunoSEQ 96-well plates, and each plate was treated as a replicate. For sorted subsets, roughly 0.2 ug genomic DNA, equal to 25,000 to 35,000 T cell genomes, was loaded into each replicate PCR. Purified libraries were quantified with a Qubit 3.0 fluorometer, sized on a Bioanalyzer 2100, and re-quantified with the KAPA Library Quantification kit. A separate single-read 150-cycle Illumina NextSeq 550 flow cell was used to sequence each immunoSEQ 96-well plate. The study's processing was this. The immunoSEQ output contained only junctional sequences without quality scores, so filtering could not match that applied to full-length reads. To assign V/J genes and CDR3, sequences were annotated using PyIR, a Python wrapper for IgBLAST v1.9, with IMGT germline references. Reads were removed for weak V/J assignments (E-value above 1e-6), missing CDR3, stop codons, out-of-frame junctions, or ambiguous translated residues. V3J clonotypes were defined as sequences sharing the same inferred V gene, J gene, and CDR3 amino acid sequence. Percentage overlap between repertoires was computed as shared unique clonotypes divided by the size of the smaller repertoire. RTK rarefaction, the Chao1 estimator, and Recon v2.1 estimates of unobserved clonotypes were used to assess repertoire richness. For all TCRbeta clonotypes obtained by the gDNA method from several donors, generation probabilities were computed with OLGA. TCRdb carries this immuneACCESS record with in-frame sequences only. Its versions omit some clonotypes, under half of them owing to an unresolved V gene in the studies checked, with the rest unexplained. The V and J calls and clone size were taken over from that table, and D and trimming were inferred from the DNA. This sample lists around 2,100,000 clones; about 95% were detected once. 1.2% of the sample comes from the top ten.

The sequence is built from TRBV9 and TRBJ2-2; TRBD2 fits 7 bases in the junction. This sequence was found in a man between 18 and 35 years old in good health. The sequencing sample was made of naive CD8+ T cells sorted from blood. The intended sense of this specimen's cell subset or site label: CD45RA+CCR7+. The DNA reads as follows: TGTGCCAGCAGCGTAGAGTCTAGCGGCACCGGGGAGCTGTTTTTT. The encoded protein is CASSVESSGTGELFF.